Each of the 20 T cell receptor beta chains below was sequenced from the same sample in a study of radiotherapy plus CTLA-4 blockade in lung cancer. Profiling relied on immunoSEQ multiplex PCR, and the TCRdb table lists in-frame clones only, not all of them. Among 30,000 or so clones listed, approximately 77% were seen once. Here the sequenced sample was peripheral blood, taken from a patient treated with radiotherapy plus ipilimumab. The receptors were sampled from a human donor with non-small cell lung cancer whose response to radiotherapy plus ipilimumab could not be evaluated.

Written as DNA, the CDR3 is TGTGCCAGCAGCTCCGACGGACAGTCTGAAGCTTTCTTT. The encoded protein is CASSSDGQSEAFF. This sequence joins TRBV11-3 and TRBJ1-1; possibly TRBD1 for D (6 bases). Germline V CDR1 and CDR2: SGHNT, YENEEA. Trimming shortened V by 4 bases and J by 6 bases, and 12 bases separated the two germline ends. This CDR3 is built from 13 residues.

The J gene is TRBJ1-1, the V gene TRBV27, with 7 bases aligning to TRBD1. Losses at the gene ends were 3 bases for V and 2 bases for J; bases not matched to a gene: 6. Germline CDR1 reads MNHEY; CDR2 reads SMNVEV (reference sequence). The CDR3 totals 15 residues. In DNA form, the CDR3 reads TGTGCCAGCAGTTTCGGGAGGGGGCGAAACACTGAAGCTTTCTTT. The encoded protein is CASSFGRGRNTEAFF.

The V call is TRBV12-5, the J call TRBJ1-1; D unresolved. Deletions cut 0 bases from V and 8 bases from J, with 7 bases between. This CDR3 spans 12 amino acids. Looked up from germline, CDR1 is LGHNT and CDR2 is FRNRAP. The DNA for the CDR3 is TGTGCTAGTGGTTTGGTATGGCAGGAAGCTTTCTTT. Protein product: CASGLVWQEAFF.

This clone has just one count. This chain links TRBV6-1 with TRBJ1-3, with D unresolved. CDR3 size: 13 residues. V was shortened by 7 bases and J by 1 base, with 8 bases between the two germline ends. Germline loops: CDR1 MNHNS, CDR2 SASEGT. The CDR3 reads CASTGGSGNTIYF. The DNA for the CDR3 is TGTGCCAGCACCGGCGGGTCTGGAAACACCATATATTTT.

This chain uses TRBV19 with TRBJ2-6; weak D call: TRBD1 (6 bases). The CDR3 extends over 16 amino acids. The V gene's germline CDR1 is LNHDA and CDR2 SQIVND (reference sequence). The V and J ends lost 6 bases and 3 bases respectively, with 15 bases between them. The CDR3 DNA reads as TGTGCCAGTAGCCTAACAGGGTTCGATGGGGCCAACGTCCTGACTTTC. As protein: CASSLTGFDGANVLTF.

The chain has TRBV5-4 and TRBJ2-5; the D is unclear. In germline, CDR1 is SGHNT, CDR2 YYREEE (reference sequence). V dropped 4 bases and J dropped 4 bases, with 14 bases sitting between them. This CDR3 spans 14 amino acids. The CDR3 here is CASSQRHAAETQYF. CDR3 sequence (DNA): TGTGCCAGCAGCCAGAGGCATGCCGCAGAGACCCAGTACTTC. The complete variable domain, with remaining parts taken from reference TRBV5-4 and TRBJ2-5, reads ETGVTQSPTHLIKTRGQQVTLRCSSQSGHNTVSWYQQALGQGPQFIFQYYREEENGRGNFPPRFSGLQFPNYSSELNVNALELDDSALYLCASSQRHAAETQYFGPGTRLLVL.

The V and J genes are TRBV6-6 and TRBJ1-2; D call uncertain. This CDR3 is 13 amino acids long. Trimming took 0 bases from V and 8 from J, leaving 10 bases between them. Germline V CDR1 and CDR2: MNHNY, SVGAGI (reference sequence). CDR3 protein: CASSYSGGRGYTF. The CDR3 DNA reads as TGTGCCAGCAGTTACTCGGGTGGGAGAGGCTACACCTTC.

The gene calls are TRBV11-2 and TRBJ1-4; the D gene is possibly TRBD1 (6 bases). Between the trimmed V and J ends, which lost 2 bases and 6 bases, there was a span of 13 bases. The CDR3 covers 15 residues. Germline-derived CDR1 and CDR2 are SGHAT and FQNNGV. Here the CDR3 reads CASSLFGRGDEKLFF. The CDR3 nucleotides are TGTGCCAGCAGCTTATTCGGCAGGGGTGATGAAAAACTGTTTTTT.

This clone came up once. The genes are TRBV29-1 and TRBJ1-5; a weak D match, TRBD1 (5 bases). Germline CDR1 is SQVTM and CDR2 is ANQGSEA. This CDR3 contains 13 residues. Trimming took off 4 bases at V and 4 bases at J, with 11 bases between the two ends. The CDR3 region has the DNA TGCAGCGTTGCGTGGGGCCCGAATCAGCCCCAGCATTTT. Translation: CSVAWGPNQPQHF.

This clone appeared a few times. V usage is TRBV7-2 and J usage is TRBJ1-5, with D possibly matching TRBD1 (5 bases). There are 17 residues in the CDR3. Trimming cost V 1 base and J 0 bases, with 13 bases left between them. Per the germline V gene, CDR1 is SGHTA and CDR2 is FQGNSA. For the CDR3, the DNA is TGTGCCAGCAGCTTAGATCCAGGGCCTCTTAGCAATCAGCCCCAGCATTTT. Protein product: CASSLDPGPLSNQPQHF.

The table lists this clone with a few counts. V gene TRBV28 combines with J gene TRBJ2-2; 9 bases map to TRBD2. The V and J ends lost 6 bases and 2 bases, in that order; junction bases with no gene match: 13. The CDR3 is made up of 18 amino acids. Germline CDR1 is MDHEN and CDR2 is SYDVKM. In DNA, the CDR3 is TGTGCCAGCAGACAGAGACTAGCGGCCCACTCAAACACCGGGGAGCTGTTTTTT. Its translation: CASRQRLAAHSNTGELFF.

The chain's CDR3 is CASSSGQGAVGELFF. Written as DNA, the CDR3 is TGTGCCAGCAGTTCGGGACAGGGGGCGGTTGGGGAGCTGTTTTTT. The V gene is TRBV2, the J gene TRBJ2-2, with TRBD1 matching over 12 bases. Looked up from germline, CDR1 is SNHLY and CDR2 is FYNNEI. V dropped 5 bases and J dropped 8; count of bases not matched to a gene: 6. This CDR3 contains 15 residues.

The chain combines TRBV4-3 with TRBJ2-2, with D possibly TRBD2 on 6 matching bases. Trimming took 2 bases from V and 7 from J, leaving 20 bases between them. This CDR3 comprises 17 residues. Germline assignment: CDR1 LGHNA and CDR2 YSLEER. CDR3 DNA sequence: TGCGCCAGCAGCCAAACGGCCTGGGACTCTTCCTTCGGGGAGCTGTTTTTT. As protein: CASSQTAWDSSFGELFF.

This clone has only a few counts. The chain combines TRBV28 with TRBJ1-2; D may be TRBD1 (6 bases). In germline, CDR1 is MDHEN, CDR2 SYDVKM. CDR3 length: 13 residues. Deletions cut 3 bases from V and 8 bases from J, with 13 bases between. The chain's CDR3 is CASSFPGVRGYTF. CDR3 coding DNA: TGTGCCAGCAGTTTCCCAGGGGTTCGGGGCTACACCTTC.

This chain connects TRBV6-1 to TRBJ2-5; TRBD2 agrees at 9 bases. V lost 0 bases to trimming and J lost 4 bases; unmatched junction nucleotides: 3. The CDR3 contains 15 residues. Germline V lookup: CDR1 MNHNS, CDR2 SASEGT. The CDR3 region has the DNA TGTGCCAGCAGTGAAGCTATGGGACTAGCAGAGACCCAGTACTTC. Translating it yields CASSEAMGLAETQYF.

The CDR3 bases are TGTGCCAGCAGCTTAGGAGGAGCGGGAGTACTCTACGAGCAGTACTTC. Translation: CASSLGGAGVLYEQYF. V usage is TRBV11-2 and J usage is TRBJ2-7; 8 positions match TRBD2. Germline loops: CDR1 SGHAT, CDR2 FQNNGV. This CDR3 is 16 amino acids long. Losses at the gene ends were 1 base for V and 3 bases for J; bases not matched to a gene: 8.

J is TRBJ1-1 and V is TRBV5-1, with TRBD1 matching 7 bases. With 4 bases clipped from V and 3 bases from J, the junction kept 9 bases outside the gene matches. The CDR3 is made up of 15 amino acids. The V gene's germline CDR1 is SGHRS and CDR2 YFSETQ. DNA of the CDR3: TGCGCCAGCAGCGTACGACAGGGCCCCCACACTGAAGCTTTCTTT. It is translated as CASSVRQGPHTEAFF.

The CDR3: CASSPSGRVSTDTQYF. DNA for the CDR3: TGTGCCAGTAGTCCCAGCGGGAGGGTTAGCACAGATACGCAGTATTTT. The rearrangement links TRBV19 to TRBJ2-3; 10 positions agree with TRBD2. Per the germline V gene, CDR1 is LNHDA and CDR2 is SQIVND (reference sequence). This CDR3 has 16 residues. Unmatched junction bases numbered 5, after V lost 5 bases and J lost 0 bases.

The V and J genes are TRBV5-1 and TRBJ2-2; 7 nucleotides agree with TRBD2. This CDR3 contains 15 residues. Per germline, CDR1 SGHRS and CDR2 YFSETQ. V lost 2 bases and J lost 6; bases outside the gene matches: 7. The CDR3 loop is CASSFRTSFPGELFF. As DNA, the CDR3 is TGCGCCAGCAGCTTTAGGACTAGTTTCCCCGGGGAGCTGTTTTTT. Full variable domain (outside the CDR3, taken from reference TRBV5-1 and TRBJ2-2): KAGVTQTPRYLIKTRGQQVTLSCSPISGHRSVSWYQQTPGQGLQFLFEYFSETQRNKGNFPGRFSGRQFSNSRSEMNVSTLELGDSALYLCASSFRTSFPGELFFGEGSRLTVL.

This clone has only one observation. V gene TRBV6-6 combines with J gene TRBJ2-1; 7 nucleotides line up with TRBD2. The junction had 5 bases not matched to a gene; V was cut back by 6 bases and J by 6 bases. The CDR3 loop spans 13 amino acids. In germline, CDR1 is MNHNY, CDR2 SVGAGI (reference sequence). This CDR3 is CASRRGLVNEQFF. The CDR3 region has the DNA TGTGCCAGCAGACGTGGACTAGTCAATGAGCAGTTCTTC.